This T cell receptor beta chain was observed in a study of T cells in tuberculosis. Study findings and constraints: The TCR-beta difference was not significant; alpha differences partly reflected length.

Sequencing was performed with immunoSEQ multiplex PCR; in TCRdb, only in-frame clones are kept and a portion is missing. Here the sample spans some 31,000 clones, more than 85% being singletons. On average about 100,000 T cells per donor were immunosequenced. As regards this clone: Its antigen is as yet unknown.

The trim removed 3 bases at V and 6 bases at J, leaving 8 bases unmatched. The germline gives CDR1 SGHVS, CDR2 FQNEAQ. The CDR3 runs 14 residues. The specimen was PBMCs. This clonotype originated in a donor between 10 and 29 years old with latent tuberculosis or without tuberculosis infection. This rearrangement joins TRBV7-8 to TRBJ2-7; 7 bases line up with TRBD2. This CDR3 reads CASSFAGALGEQYF. The DNA of the CDR3 is TGTGCCAGCAGCTTCGCGGGAGCATTGGGCGAGCAGTACTTC.